This T cell receptor beta chain appears in the sequencing data of a study of blood T cell repertoires in COVID-19 (dated by TCRdb to 2020 to 2021). Looking at the study overall: Collaborator samples came from the United States, Italy and Spain and covered acute and convalescent phases of COVID-19. The material from the prospective study consisted of cDNA or gDNA derived from T cells, B-cell-depleted T cells, or PBMCs. The dataset comprised deeply sampled blood TCRbeta repertoires from subjects exposed to, actively infected with, or recovered from COVID-19. A freely available public database, intended as a resource for researchers studying the immune response to SARS-CoV-2, is where the repertoires were released. Samples were obtained from the ongoing ImmuneRACE study (first 160 participants) and from over 1,000 subjects provided by 6 global collaborators. The sample metadata nearly always contained a de-identified subject ID, COVID-19 status, age in years and sex. HLA class I and class II types, where available, came from metadata supplied by the sample provider rather than from assay-based typing. The investigation overall reported the following: The quantity of clinical and demographic metadata differed by source and by participant and was supplied without curation.

Whole blood was collected in K2EDTA tubes by collaborating institutions according to the institutions' own protocols. Collaborator samples were shipped for TCRbeta analysis as frozen whole blood, isolated PBMCs, or DNA extracted from either sample type. With respect to this clone: No cognate antigen has been identified for it. Base qualities were left out, and no much larger clone turns up one base away.

TCRbeta CDR3 regions were amplified from genomic DNA using the immunoSEQ Assay, a bias-controlled multiplex PCR. In the paper's pipeline: Within the assay, amplification of reference gene primers was used to estimate how many nucleated cells each sample contained. To quantify the absolute abundance of each unique TCRbeta CDR3 rearrangement, sequence reads were collapsed and filtered. For each sample, productive Simpson clonality was calculated as the square root of Simpson's diversity index over productive rearrangements. TCRdb holds this immuneACCESS table with in-frame rearrangements only. Some clones are missing; in checked studies, unresolved V genes explain under half, and the rest has no known cause. D and trimming were read from the DNA, whereas the V and J calls and clone size are those reported in that table. The sample table holds under 250,000 clones, of which approximately 90% were seen once. Roughly 3.1% of the sample lies in the top ten.

Inclusive of the bounding cysteine and phenylalanine, the CDR3 is 17 residues long. Solely the CDR3 DNA is kept, with 51 bases framed from the first base. From a lookup of the germline V gene, CDR1 and CDR2 are MNHEY and SVGEGT. V ends up 4 bases short and J 6 bases short, with an unmatched junction base count of 14. The sequenced sample was peripheral blood. The sequence was collected from a man between 18 and 29 years old with active or convalescent COVID-19. The chain is encoded by TRBV6-2 or TRBV6-3 joined to TRBJ2-3; 9 bases in between match TRBD2. The CDR3 amino acid sequence is: CASSSSLSGRRADTQYF. The DNA sequence is TGTGCCAGCAGTTCCTCTCTGAGCGGGAGGCGGGCGGATACGCAGTATTTT.